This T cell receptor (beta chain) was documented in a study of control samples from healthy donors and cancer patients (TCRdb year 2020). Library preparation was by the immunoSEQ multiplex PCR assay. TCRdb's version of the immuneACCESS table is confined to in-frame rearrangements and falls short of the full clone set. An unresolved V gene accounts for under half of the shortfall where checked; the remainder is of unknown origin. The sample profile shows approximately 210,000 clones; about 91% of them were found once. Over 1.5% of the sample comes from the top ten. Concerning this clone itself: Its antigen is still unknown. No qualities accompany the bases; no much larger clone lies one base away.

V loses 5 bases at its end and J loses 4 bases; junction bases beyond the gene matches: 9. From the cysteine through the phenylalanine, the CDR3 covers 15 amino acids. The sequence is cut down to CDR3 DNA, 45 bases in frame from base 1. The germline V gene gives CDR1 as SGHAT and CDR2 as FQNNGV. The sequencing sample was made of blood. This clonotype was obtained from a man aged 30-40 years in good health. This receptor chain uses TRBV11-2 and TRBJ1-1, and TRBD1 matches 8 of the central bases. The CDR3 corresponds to CASSPQITGGTEAFF. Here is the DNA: TGTGCCAGCAGCCCCCAGATAACAGGGGGCACTGAAGCTTTCTTT.